This T cell receptor (beta chain) comes out of a study of T cell clusters in autoimmune cytopenias. Each sample's input was approximately 0.25 ug genomic DNA, approximately 37,500 genome equivalents. One tube held mixed TRB-A and TRB-B primer pools for touch-down PCR. Using the multiplex PCR reads, TCRdb records one entry per CDR3 protein without DNA. This listing includes some 7,200 distinct CDR3 sequences. This CDR3 has 12 amino acids. The germline gives CDR1 KGHDR, CDR2 SFDVKD. These data also featured in a second study, about T cell repertoires in aging, cancer and after chemotherapy. That paper adds: Healthy donor repertoires were recorded over several months to years and showed clear clonal overlap. Median generation probability rose over the chemotherapy interval in each cancer cohort, suggesting rebound thymic output.

This TCR derives from a human donor in good health. Material: peripheral blood. This chain uses TRBV24-1 with TRBJ1-2. The CDR3 sequence: CATSDGRHGYTF.